The 17 T cell receptor beta chains below come from one sample, sequenced in a study of blood T cell repertoires in COVID-19. Here immunoSEQ multiplex PCR was the method, and the copy in TCRdb shows in-frame clones only, minus some. In the table there are 250,000 to 300,000 clones, approximately 90% of which are singletons. The sample comprised PBMCs or T cells enriched from blood (not recorded which). Receptor source: a man aged 35 to 55 who had recovered from COVID-19.

This rearrangement joins TRBV15 to TRBJ1-1; 9 bases line up with TRBD1. The junction had 6 bases not matched to a gene; V was cut back by 0 bases and J by 1 base. The CDR3 runs to 17 residues. Germline CDR1 reads LNHNV; CDR2 reads YYDKDF (reference sequence). CDR3 DNA sequence: TGTGCCACCAGCAGAGATAGGGACAGGGACCCGAACACTGAAGCTTTCTTT. Amino acid sequence: CATSRDRDRDPNTEAFF.

The V call is TRBV19, the J call TRBJ2-7, with 10 bases lining up with TRBD1. Looked up from germline, CDR1 is LNHDA and CDR2 is SQIVND (reference sequence). The length of the CDR3 is 16 residues. V was clipped by 0 bases and J by 6 bases; unmatched bases: 8. For the CDR3, the DNA is TGTGCCAGTAGTATAGACCCAGCGGGACAGGGGTTCGAGCAGTACTTC. Its protein product is CASSIDPAGQGFEQYF.

V is TRBV5-1 and J is TRBJ1-4, with unresolved D. Germline assignment: CDR1 SGHRS and CDR2 YFSETQ. The CDR3 runs to 14 residues. V lost 0 bases, J lost 8 bases, and 11 bases lay in between. The CDR3 bases are TGCGCCAGCAGCTTGGAGGTGGGAGAGGAAAAACTGTTTTTT. Translation gives CASSLEVGEEKLFF.

About this clone: Distinct nucleotide sequences in the sample also encode this CDR3. This chain connects TRBV27 to TRBJ2-7; D is ambiguous. The germline V gene encodes CDR1 MNHEY and CDR2 SMNVEV (reference sequence). The CDR3 is made up of 11 amino acids. Trimming took 4 bases from V and 3 from J, leaving 4 bases between them. DNA for the CDR3: TGTGCCAGCAGTTCCCTCTACGAGCAGTACTTC. Its translation is CASSSLYEQYF.

This clone was detected once. The CDR3 nucleotides are TGTGCCAGCAGTTTGCGAATGAATAGCAATCAGCCCCAGCATTTT. Its protein product is CASSLRMNSNQPQHF. The rearrangement uses TRBV28 and TRBJ1-5; D is undetermined. The CDR3 totals 15 residues. Germline CDR1 reads MDHEN; CDR2 reads SYDVKM. Between the trimmed V and J ends, which lost 3 bases and 0 bases, there was a span of 9 bases.

J is TRBJ1-1 and V is TRBV19; D might be TRBD1 (6 bases). Per the germline V gene, CDR1 is LNHDA and CDR2 is SQIVND (reference sequence). CDR3 length equals 14 residues. V lost 5 bases and J 4 bases, leaving 14 bases between the germline ends. The CDR3: CASSPRQVSTEAFF. The CDR3 DNA follows: TGTGCCAGTAGTCCCCGACAGGTTTCCACTGAAGCTTTCTTT.

The rearrangement uses TRBV6-2 or TRBV6-3 and TRBJ2-1; 11 nucleotides align to TRBD2. From germline, CDR1 is MNHEY and CDR2 SVGEGT. This CDR3 is built from 17 residues. Unmatched junction bases numbered 10, after V lost 2 bases and J lost 7 bases. The CDR3 bases are TGTGCCAGCAGTTACACTAGCGGGAGCAGTCCCCGGAATGAGCAGTTCTTC. It encodes CASSYTSGSSPRNEQFF.

This clone was found a few times. V and J are TRBV4-1 and TRBJ1-3, with D hard to call. CDR3 length: 16 amino acids. Trimming removed 4 bases from V and 0 bases from J, with 13 bases in between. From germline, CDR1 is MGHRA and CDR2 YSYEKL. The CDR3 DNA reads TGCGCCAGCAGCCGCGCCGAGAGGAGCTCTGGAAACACCATATATTTT. Translating it yields CASSRAERSSGNTIYF.

This chain links TRBV4-1 with TRBJ2-2; 12 positions agree with TRBD2. V shed 1 base and J 3 bases; nucleotides not matched to a gene: 9. Germline values: CDR1 MGHRA, CDR2 YSYEKL. CDR3 length: 19 residues. The CDR3 here is CASSQATGTSGLYTGELFF. The CDR3, as DNA: TGCGCCAGCAGCCAAGCCACCGGGACTAGCGGGTTGTACACCGGGGAGCTGTTTTTT.

The rearrangement links TRBV27 to TRBJ2-1; 11 nucleotides align to TRBD2. The CDR3 totals 14 residues. Trimming took 6 bases from V and 3 from J; bases not matched to a gene: 1. The germline CDR1 and CDR2 sequences are MNHEY and SMNVEV (reference sequence). CDR3 region: CASSGTSGYNEQFF. The CDR3 region has the DNA TGTGCCAGCAGCGGGACTAGCGGCTACAATGAGCAGTTCTTC.

The chain combines TRBV5-5 with TRBJ2-5, with D maybe TRBD1 (6 bases). Per germline, CDR1 SGHKS and CDR2 YYEKEE (reference sequence). The CDR3 loop spans 17 amino acids. V dropped 0 bases and J dropped 2 bases, with 17 bases sitting between them. The CDR3 DNA reads TGTGCCAGCAGCTTGGTCCCTGGACAGCTACTACAAGAGACCCAGTACTTC. Residues: CASSLVPGQLLQETQYF.

V is TRBV7-3 and J is TRBJ2-2; 10 bases match TRBD1. The CDR3 is 15 residues long. J was trimmed by 7 bases and V by 1 base; bases with no gene match: 3. Germline loops: CDR1 SGHTA, CDR2 FQGTGA. CDR3 in DNA: TGTGCCAGCAGCTTAAGACAGGGGGCCGGCGGGGAGCTGTTTTTT. Protein sequence: CASSLRQGAGGELFF.

The V call is TRBV7-2, the J call TRBJ2-7, with TRBD2 as a possible D gene (6 bases). Germline-derived CDR1 and CDR2 are SGHTA and FQGNSA. There are 18 residues in the CDR3. V lost 5 bases to trimming and J lost 4 bases, with 27 bases between them. Here the CDR3 DNA reads TGTGCCAGCAGCGTAGGGGCGGGGACGCCGGTCGGGGAGTACGAGCAGTACTTC. Its protein product is CASSVGAGTPVGEYEQYF.

This clone appeared a few times. The chain employs TRBV7-3 and TRBJ1-2; D is possibly TRBD1 (5 bases). The CDR3 loop spans 15 amino acids. Germline values: CDR1 SGHTA, CDR2 FQGTGA. The ends were cut back, 5 bases at V and 2 bases at J, with 15 bases in the middle. CDR3 in DNA: TGTGCCAGCAGCCCCGACGGGTACAGGAACTATGGCTACACCTTC. Its protein is CASSPDGYRNYGYTF.

The V and J genes are TRBV6-4 and TRBJ1-2; TRBD1 matches at 8 bases. The CDR3 consists of 16 residues. Per germline, CDR1 MRHNA and CDR2 SNTAGT. V lost 2 bases, J lost 8 bases, and 13 bases stayed unmatched. CDR3 sequence (DNA): TGTGCCAGCAGTGACGTTGCAGGGGGCCTTATTGGGGGCTACACCTTC. Its translation: CASSDVAGGLIGGYTF.

The rearrangement joins TRBV9 to TRBJ2-1, with 9 bases that match TRBD2. The CDR3 is made up of 18 amino acids. Germline CDR1 and CDR2: SGDLS and YYNGEE. Trimming removed 3 bases from V and 8 bases from J; junction bases left unmatched: 18. CDR3 sequence reads: CASSDAQGEVTSGDEQFF. DNA of the CDR3: TGTGCCAGCAGCGACGCACAGGGTGAAGTGACTAGCGGAGATGAGCAGTTCTTC.

The chain combines TRBV6-5 with TRBJ1-6, with 7 nucleotides matching TRBD1. V dropped 10 bases and J dropped 7; count of bases not matched to a gene: 10. Per the germline V gene, CDR1 is MNHEY and CDR2 is SVGAGI. CDR3 length: 14 residues. CDR3 residues: CATQLPGQNSPLHF. Here the CDR3 DNA reads TGTGCCACCCAACTTCCGGGACAGAATTCACCCCTCCACTTT.